One and the same sample provided the 27 T cell receptor beta chains below, sequenced in a study of metastatic and nonmetastatic thyroid tumors. TCRdb called clones again from the PCR reads with MiXCR. The sample shows about 5,100 clones, about 29% of them seen only once. Among the patients, none had received any treatment before thyroid surgery. The specimen was adjacent normal tissue. All receptors come from a female donor with papillary thyroid cancer or a benign thyroid nodule (not recorded which). Some clones in this sample may be carry-over from other donors' samples.

By sample share, this clone is medium-sized (0.01 to 0.1%). The V and J genes are TRBV18 and TRBJ1-2; 9 positions agree with TRBD1. Germline CDR1 reads KGHSH; CDR2 reads LQKENI. The CDR3 totals 17 residues. The ends lost 0 bases at V and 7 bases at J; junction bases unmatched: 12. The CDR3 bases are TGTGCCAGCTCACCACCGTCATCCATGGGGACAGGGCGTGGCTACACCTTC. Its translation: CASSPPSSMGTGRGYTF.

With regard to this clone: Other DNA sequences within the sample encode an identical CDR3. The chain employs TRBV5-1 and TRBJ2-7, with TRBD2 matching over 9 bases. Trimming removed 3 bases from V and 1 base from J; junction bases left unmatched: 14. Germline V gene lookup returns CDR1 SGHRS and CDR2 YFSETQ. The CDR3 is 18 amino acids. The CDR3 protein is CASSSYGGRAGRSYEQYF. The CDR3 nucleotides read TGCGCCAGCAGCTCATATGGCGGGAGGGCAGGGAGGTCCTACGAGCAGTACTTC.

The chain links TRBV11-2 to TRBJ2-2, with D perhaps TRBD2 (6 bases). Germline V CDR1 and CDR2: SGHAT, FQNNGV. This CDR3 contains 16 residues. Trimming took 0 bases from V and 3 from J, leaving 11 bases between them. CDR3 protein: CASSLDFAGHTGELFF. The CDR3 nucleotides read TGTGCCAGCAGCTTAGATTTCGCGGGACACACCGGGGAGCTGTTTTTT. Full variable domain (rest looked up from reference TRBV11-2 and TRBJ2-2): EAGVAQSPRYKIIEKRQSVAFWCNPISGHATLYWYQQILGQGPKLLIQFQNNGVVDDSQLPKDRFSAERLKGVDSTLKIQPAKLEDSAVYLCASSLDFAGHTGELFFGEGSRLTVL.

V gene TRBV11-1 combines with J gene TRBJ1-1; TRBD1 matches 10 bases. The CDR3 has 15 residues. The V and J ends lost 5 bases and 4 bases, in that order; junction bases with no gene match: 7. CDR1 and CDR2 (germline): SGHAT, FQDESV (reference sequence). CDR3 nucleotide sequence: TGTGCCAGCAGCCTCCGACAGGGGGCGGTCACTGAAGCTTTCTTT. It translates to CASSLRQGAVTEAFF.

The table lists this clone with a count of one. This chain joins TRBV20-1 and TRBJ1-1, with D possibly matching TRBD1 (6 bases). The germline V gene encodes CDR1 DFQATT and CDR2 SNEGSKA (reference sequence). The CDR3 covers 16 residues. Trimming left V 0 bases short and J 0 bases short, with 14 bases between. For the CDR3, the DNA is TGCAGTGCTAGAGATACAGGACAGCTCATGAACACTGAAGCTTTCTTT. Translating it yields CSARDTGQLMNTEAFF.

The chain employs TRBV5-1 and TRBJ2-1, with 10 bases lining up with TRBD2. This CDR3 has 15 residues. The V gene end was trimmed by 1 base and the J gene end by 6 bases; junction bases not matched to a gene: 4. Germline CDR1 reads SGHRS; CDR2 reads YFSETQ. The CDR3 region is CASSLPLAGTNEQFF. The CDR3 region has the DNA TGCGCCAGCAGCTTGCCACTAGCGGGAACCAATGAGCAGTTCTTC.

This chain links TRBV6-1 with TRBJ2-3; D is possibly TRBD2 (5 bases). Trimming removed 3 bases from V and 1 base from J, with 11 bases in between. CDR1 MNHNS and CDR2 SASEGT come from the germline V gene. The CDR3 runs 15 residues. This CDR3 reads CASSDSRAGTDTQYF. DNA for the CDR3: TGTGCCAGCAGTGACTCGCGGGCCGGCACAGATACGCAGTATTTT.

This chain links TRBV18 with TRBJ1-5; D unclear. V gave up 6 bases and J gave up 6 bases, with 21 bases separating them. The CDR3 sequence is 16 residues long. Germline lookup yields CDR1 KGHSH and CDR2 LQKENI. The CDR3 DNA sequence: TGTGCCAGCTCGTGGGCGGATCCCGGGGAGGGTCAGCCCCAGCATTTT. Its translation: CASSWADPGEGQPQHF.

This clone is medium-sized (0.01 to 0.1%) in the sample. The rearrangement joins TRBV5-1 to TRBJ1-1; D remains unclear. Germline values: CDR1 SGHRS, CDR2 YFSETQ. The V end lost 2 bases, the J end lost 1 base, and 6 bases lay between the germline ends. This CDR3 region has 13 residues. The chain's CDR3 is CASSFGQNTEAFF. The CDR3, as DNA: TGCGCCAGCAGCTTCGGGCAGAACACTGAAGCTTTCTTT. Variable domain in full (rest from reference TRBV5-1 and TRBJ1-1): KAGVTQTPRYLIKTRGQQVTLSCSPISGHRSVSWYQQTPGQGLQFLFEYFSETQRNKGNFPGRFSGRQFSNSRSEMNVSTLELGDSALYLCASSFGQNTEAFFGQGTRLTVV.

Within the sample, this clone is large. The chain couples TRBV6-1 to TRBJ1-2; tentative D call: TRBD1 (6 bases). The CDR3 is made up of 11 amino acids. V lost 8 bases to trimming and J lost 5 bases, with 9 bases between them. Germline V gene sequence: CDR1 MNHNS, CDR2 SASEGT. The CDR3 DNA follows: TGTGCCAGCGGCCAGGGGTATGGCTACACCTTC. Its protein product is CASGQGYGYTF.

The chain is built from TRBV11-2 and TRBJ2-3, with 15 bases fitting TRBD2. J lost 3 bases, V lost 5 bases, and 6 bases had no gene match. The CDR3 has 17 residues. Germline loops: CDR1 SGHAT, CDR2 FQNNGV. The CDR3 DNA follows: TGTGCCAGCAGCCCTGGACTAGCGGGAGGGCCAACAGATACGCAGTATTTT. Its translation: CASSPGLAGGPTDTQYF. The whole variable domain, remainder taken from reference TRBV11-2 and TRBJ2-3, is EAGVAQSPRYKIIEKRQSVAFWCNPISGHATLYWYQQILGQGPKLLIQFQNNGVVDDSQLPKDRFSAERLKGVDSTLKIQPAKLEDSAVYLCASSPGLAGGPTDTQYFGPGTRLTVL.

In this sample, this clone turned up a few times. V usage is TRBV9 and J usage is TRBJ2-2; D call uncertain. V lost 0 bases and J lost 3, with 0 bases in between. This CDR3 contains 12 residues. The germline CDR1 and CDR2 sequences are SGDLS and YYNGEE. CDR3 amino acids: CASSVDTGELFF. The CDR3 nucleotides read TGTGCCAGCAGCGTAGACACCGGGGAGCTGTTTTTT. The whole variable domain, filled in from reference TRBV9 and TRBJ2-2, reads DSGVTQTPKHLITATGQRVTLRCSPRSGDLSVYWYQQSLDQGLQFLIQYYNGEERAKGNILERFSAQQFPDLHSELNLSSLELGDSALYFCASSVDTGELFFGEGSRLTVL.

This rearrangement joins TRBV3-1 to TRBJ1-2; D uncertain. V was trimmed by 0 bases and J by 8 bases, leaving 10 bases between them. The germline V gene has CDR1 LGHDT and CDR2 YNNKEL (reference sequence). This CDR3 has 13 amino acids. The DNA for the CDR3 is TGTGCCAGCAGCCAAGAGGGTTGGAGGGGCTACACCTTC. Protein: CASSQEGWRGYTF.

This clone has a handful of counts. This chain joins TRBV2 and TRBJ1-5, with a possible D match to TRBD1 (6 bases). The germline CDR1 and CDR2 sequences are SNHLY and FYNNEI. V lost 0 bases and J 6 bases, leaving 18 bases between the germline ends. This CDR3 comprises 17 residues. CDR3: CASSEALRGGLGQPQHF. The DNA for the CDR3 is TGTGCCAGCAGTGAAGCGCTTCGAGGGGGTCTAGGTCAGCCCCAGCATTTT.

This clone appeared a single time. The gene calls are TRBV20-1 and TRBJ2-1, with 9 positions matching TRBD2. V shed 7 bases, J shed 5 bases, and the junction held 12 bases outside the gene matches. The CDR3 runs to 15 residues. Per germline, CDR1 DFQATT and CDR2 SNEGSKA (reference sequence). The CDR3 nucleotides are TGCAGTGTCATACAGCCGGGACTAGCAAACAATGAGCAGTTCTTC. It yields the protein CSVIQPGLANNEQFF.

V and J are TRBV7-8 and TRBJ2-1, with D maybe TRBD1 (7 bases). The germline V gene has CDR1 SGHVS and CDR2 FQNEAQ. The ends were cut back, 5 bases at V and 16 bases at J, with 18 bases in the middle. This CDR3 has 12 residues. Here the CDR3 DNA reads TGTGCCAGCAGCCCAGGAGGGGGCAGGACCTTCTTC. It encodes CASSPGGGRTFF. Based on the CDR3 plus reference TRBV7-8 and TRBJ2-1, the full variable domain is GAGVSQSPRYKVAKRGQDVALRCDPISGHVSLFWYQQALGQGPEFLTYFQNEAQLDKSGLPSDRFFAERPEGSVSTLKIQRTQQEDSAVYLCASSPGGGRTFFGPGTRLTVL.

By its share, this clone is large (0.1 to 1%). This chain's CDR3 is CASTPWSATNEKLFF. The CDR3, as DNA: TGTGCCAGCACCCCTTGGTCCGCAACTAATGAAAAACTGTTTTTT. This chain joins TRBV28 and TRBJ1-4; D is ambiguous. The CDR3 is 15 amino acids. The germline V gene has CDR1 MDHEN and CDR2 SYDVKM. V was cut by 7 bases and J by 0 bases, with 12 bases left in between.

A word on this clone: Because it lacks the conserved phenylalanine or tryptophan at the end, this CDR3 is likely a read error. J is TRBJ2-7 and V is TRBV27; 7 bases are shared with TRBD2. The CDR3 contains 18 residues. The ends lost 9 bases at V and 0 bases at J; junction bases unmatched: 20. Germline CDR1 and CDR2: MNHEY and SMNVEV (reference sequence). The CDR3 here is CARRSQPGGGTNSYEQYS. The CDR3 nucleotides are TGTGCCAGGCGATCGCAACCCGGTGGTGGGACTAACTCCTACGAGCAGTACTCC.

This clone came up a few times. V gene TRBV12-3 or TRBV12-4 combines with J gene TRBJ2-7, with 12 bases identical to TRBD2. Trimming took 1 base from V and 7 from J; bases not matched to a gene: 2. The CDR3 covers 14 residues. As DNA, the CDR3 is TGTGCCAGCAGTTTAGGACTAGCGGGAGCTGAGCAGTACTTC. As protein: CASSLGLAGAEQYF.

The rearrangement links TRBV2 to TRBJ2-5; 8 bases align to TRBD2. V lost 3 bases, J lost 6 bases, and 6 bases stayed unmatched. Germline V lookup: CDR1 SNHLY, CDR2 FYNNEI. CDR3 length: 14 residues. The CDR3 here is CASSEVLAGKTQYF. The CDR3 DNA reads as TGTGCCAGCAGTGAGGTATTAGCGGGAAAGACCCAGTACTTC.

The chain has TRBV12-3 or TRBV12-4 and TRBJ1-1; D unresolved. Trimming cost V 3 bases and J 2 bases, with 4 bases left between them. There are 12 residues in the CDR3. The DNA for the CDR3 is TGTGCCAGCAGTTTTGTCAACACTGAAGCTTTCTTT. It specifies CASSFVNTEAFF.

Only one count was recorded for this clone. The rearrangement links TRBV9 to TRBJ2-7, with 7 positions matching TRBD1. CDR3 length: 15 amino acids. V lost 5 bases, J lost 6 bases, and 14 bases stayed unmatched. Germline loops: CDR1 SGDLS, CDR2 YYNGEE. CDR3 in DNA: TGTGCCAGCAGTCCTAATTCAGAGGCAGGGGGCGAGCAGTACTTC. Translation gives CASSPNSEAGGEQYF.

In its sample, this clone was seen a few times. J is TRBJ2-2 and V is TRBV6-2 or TRBV6-3; D not resolved. Deletions cut 2 bases from V and 6 bases from J, with 1 base between. CDR3 length: 11 amino acids. CDR1 is MNHEY and CDR2 is SVGEGT in the germline V gene. This CDR3 is CASSYPGELFF. The CDR3 DNA is TGTGCCAGCAGTTACCCCGGGGAGCTGTTTTTT.

By share, this clone ranks as medium-sized. The V call is TRBV2, the J call TRBJ2-2, with D unclear. CDR3 length: 16 residues. Germline-derived CDR1 and CDR2 are SNHLY and FYNNEI. V dropped 1 base and J dropped 4 bases, with 13 bases sitting between them. The CDR3 DNA sequence: TGTGCCAGCAGTGAAGGGGGATACAAGCGCACCGGGGAGCTGTTTTTT. This sequence encodes CASSEGGYKRTGELFF. The full variable domain, with the rest looked up from reference TRBV2 and TRBJ2-2, is EPEVTQTPSHQVTQMGQEVILRCVPISNHLYFYWYRQILGQKVEFLVSFYNNEISEKSEIFDDQFSVERPDGSNFTLKIRSTKLEDSAMYFCASSEGGYKRTGELFFGEGSRLTVL.

This clone was picked up many times. V usage is TRBV29-1 and J usage is TRBJ2-5, with D perhaps TRBD2 (6 bases). The germline gives CDR1 SQVTM, CDR2 ANQGSEA. Trimming shortened V by 7 bases and J by 4 bases, and 16 bases separated the two germline ends. The CDR3 sequence is 13 residues long. In nucleotides, the CDR3 is TGCAGCGCAAGGAGATCGGAGGGAGAGACCCAGTACTTC. Translated, it gives CSARRSEGETQYF.

This clone was counted only a few times. The chain recombines TRBV6-6 with TRBJ2-3; 7 bases map to TRBD2. This CDR3 has 16 amino acids. V lost 1 base to trimming and J lost 4 bases; unmatched junction nucleotides: 8. The germline CDR1 and CDR2 sequences are MNHNY and SVGAGI (reference sequence). CDR3 bases: TGTGCCAGCAGTTACTTGGCGGGAGATCGTGCAGATACGCAGTATTTT. Its protein is CASSYLAGDRADTQYF.

This clone was counted many times. At one of its ends the junction is not consistent with the germline gene, which may arise from a read error. This specimen includes other DNA sequences encoding the same CDR3. The genes are TRBV10-2 and TRBJ1-5; D not certain. Germline values: CDR1 WSHSY, CDR2 SAAADI. There are 12 residues in the CDR3. The DNA of the CDR3 is TGCGCCACCAGTAATAGCAATCAGCCCCAGCATTTT. Translating gives CATSNSNQPQHF.